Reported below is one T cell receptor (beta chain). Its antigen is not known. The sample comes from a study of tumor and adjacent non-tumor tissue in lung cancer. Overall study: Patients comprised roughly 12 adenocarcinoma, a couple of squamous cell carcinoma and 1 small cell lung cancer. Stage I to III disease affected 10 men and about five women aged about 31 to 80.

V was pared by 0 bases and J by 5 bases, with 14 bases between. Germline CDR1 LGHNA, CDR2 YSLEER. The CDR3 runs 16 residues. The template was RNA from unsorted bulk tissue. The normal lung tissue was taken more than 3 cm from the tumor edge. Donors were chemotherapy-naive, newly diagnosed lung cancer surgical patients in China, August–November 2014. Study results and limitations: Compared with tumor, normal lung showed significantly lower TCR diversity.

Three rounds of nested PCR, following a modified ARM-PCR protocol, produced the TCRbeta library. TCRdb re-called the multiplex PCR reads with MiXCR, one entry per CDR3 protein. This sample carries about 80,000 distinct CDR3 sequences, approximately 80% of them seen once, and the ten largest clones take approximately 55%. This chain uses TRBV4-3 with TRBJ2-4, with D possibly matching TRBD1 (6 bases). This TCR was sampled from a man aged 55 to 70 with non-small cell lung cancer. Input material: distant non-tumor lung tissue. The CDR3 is CASSQDIGAGENIQYF. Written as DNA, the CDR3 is TGCGCCAGCAGCCAAGATATCGGGGCAGGGGAAAACATTCAGTACTTC.